This T cell receptor beta chain was captured by sequencing in a study of cytomegalovirus exposure and HLA in healthy donors. Germline CDR1 and CDR2: MNHEY and SMNVEV (reference sequence). This CDR3 contains 14 residues. The J segment lost 5 bases and the V segment lost 5 bases, leaving 4 bases of the junction unmatched. Primers: 60 Vbeta forward and 13 Jbeta reverse. Generated by immunoSEQ multiplex PCR, the TCRdb table keeps only in-frame clones and is missing some. The sample yields about 190,000 clones, roughly 74% seen once. This receptor was identified in a woman aged 25-40 years in good health and CMV-seropositive. The chain carries TRBV27 and TRBJ2-7; 12 positions match TRBD2. Specimen: PBMCs. CDR3 sequence: CASSPTSGSHEQYF. Here the CDR3 DNA reads TGTGCCAGCAGTCCGACTAGCGGGAGCCACGAGCAGTACTTC.